This T cell receptor (beta chain) was found in a study of T cell repertoires in cytomegalovirus infection. CDR1 MDHEN and CDR2 SYDVKM come from the germline V gene. The germline V and J ends were trimmed by 3 bases and 7 bases, with 13 bases remaining between them. This CDR3 region has 14 residues. Regarding the study as a whole: HLA-C-restricted CMV clonotypes gave the most frequent clonotype in two of eight donors.

TCRdb independently ran MiXCR on the reads; one entry per CDR3 protein. The sample has approximately 190,000 distinct CDR3 sequences; roughly 27% are singletons. Turning to this clonotype: Its target is unknown.

Sequenced: PBMCs. The chain carries TRBV28 and TRBJ1-5; a weak D match, TRBD1 (5 bases). The receptor's source is a human donor in good health (CMV status not recorded). Some clones in this sample may be carry-over from other donors' samples. CDR3 DNA: TGTGCCAGCAGTTTTTTGGGGGTTGTACAGCCCCAGCATTTT. Encoded protein: CASSFLGVVQPQHF.